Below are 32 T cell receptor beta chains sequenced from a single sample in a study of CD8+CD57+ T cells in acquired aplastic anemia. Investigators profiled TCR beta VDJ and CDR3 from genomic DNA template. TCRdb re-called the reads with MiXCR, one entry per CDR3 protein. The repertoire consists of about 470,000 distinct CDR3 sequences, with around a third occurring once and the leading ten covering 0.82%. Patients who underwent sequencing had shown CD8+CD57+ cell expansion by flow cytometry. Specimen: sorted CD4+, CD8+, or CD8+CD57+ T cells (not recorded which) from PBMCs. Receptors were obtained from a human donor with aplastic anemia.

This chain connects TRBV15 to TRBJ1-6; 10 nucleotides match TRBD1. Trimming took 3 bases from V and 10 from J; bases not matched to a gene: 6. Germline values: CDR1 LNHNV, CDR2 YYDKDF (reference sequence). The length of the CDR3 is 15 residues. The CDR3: CATSRGTGVGSPLHF. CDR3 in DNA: TGTGCCACCAGCAGGGGGACAGGGGTTGGGTCACCCCTCCACTTT.

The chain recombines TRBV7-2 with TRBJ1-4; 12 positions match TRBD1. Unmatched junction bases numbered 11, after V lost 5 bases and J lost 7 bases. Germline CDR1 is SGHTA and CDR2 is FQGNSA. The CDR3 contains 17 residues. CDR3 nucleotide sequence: TGTGCCAGCAGCATCCGGGACAGGGGGCGCATCGGTGAAAAACTGTTTTTT. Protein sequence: CASSIRDRGRIGEKLFF.

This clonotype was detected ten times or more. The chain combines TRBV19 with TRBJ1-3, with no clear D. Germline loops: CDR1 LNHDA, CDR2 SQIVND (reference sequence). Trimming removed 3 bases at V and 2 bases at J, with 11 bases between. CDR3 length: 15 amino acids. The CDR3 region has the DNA TGTGCCAGTAGTATCCCGCCTGGACCTGGAAACACCATATATTTT. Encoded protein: CASSIPPGPGNTIYF.

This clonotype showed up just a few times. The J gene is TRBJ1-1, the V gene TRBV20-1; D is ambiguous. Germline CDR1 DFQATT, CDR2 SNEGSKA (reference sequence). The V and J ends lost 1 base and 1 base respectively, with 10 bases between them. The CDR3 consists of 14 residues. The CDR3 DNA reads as TGCAGTGCTAGAGTGGGTAGGGCGAACACTGAAGCTTTCTTT. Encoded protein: CSARVGRANTEAFF.

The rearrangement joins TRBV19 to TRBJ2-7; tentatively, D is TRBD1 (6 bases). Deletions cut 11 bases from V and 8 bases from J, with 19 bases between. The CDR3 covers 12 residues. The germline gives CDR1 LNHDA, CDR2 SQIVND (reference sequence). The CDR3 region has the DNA TGTGCCTGGAGCCGCCCGGACAGAAAGCAGTACTTC. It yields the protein CAWSRPDRKQYF. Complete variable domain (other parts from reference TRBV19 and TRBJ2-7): DGGITQSPKYLFRKEGQNVTLSCEQNLNHDAMYWYRQDPGQGLRLIYYSQIVNDFQKGDIAEGYSVSREKKESFPLTVTSAQKNPTAFYLCAWSRPDRKQYFGPGTRLTVT.

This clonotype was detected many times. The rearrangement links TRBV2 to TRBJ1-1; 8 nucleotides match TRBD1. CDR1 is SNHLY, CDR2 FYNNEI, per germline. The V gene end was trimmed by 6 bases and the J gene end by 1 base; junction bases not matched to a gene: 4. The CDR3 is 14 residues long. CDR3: CASRGTGTNTEAFF. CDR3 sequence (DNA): TGTGCCAGCAGAGGGACAGGCACGAACACTGAAGCTTTCTTT.

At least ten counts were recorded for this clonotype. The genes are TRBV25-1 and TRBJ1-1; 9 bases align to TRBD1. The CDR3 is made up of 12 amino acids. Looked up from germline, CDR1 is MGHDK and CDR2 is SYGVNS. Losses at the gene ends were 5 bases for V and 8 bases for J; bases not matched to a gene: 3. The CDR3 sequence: CASSTGGQEAFF. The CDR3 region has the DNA TGTGCCAGCAGTACAGGGGGCCAAGAAGCTTTCTTT.

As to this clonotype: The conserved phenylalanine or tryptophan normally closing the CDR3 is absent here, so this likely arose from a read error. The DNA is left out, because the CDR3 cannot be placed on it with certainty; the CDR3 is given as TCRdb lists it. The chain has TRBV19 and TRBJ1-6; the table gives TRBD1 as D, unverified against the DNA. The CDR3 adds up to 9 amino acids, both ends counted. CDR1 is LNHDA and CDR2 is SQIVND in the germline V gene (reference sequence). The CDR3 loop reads CASSRRRGE.

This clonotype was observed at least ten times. DNA of the CDR3: TGTGCCACCAACCAGGAAGGGGGGATAGGTGCCCAGTACTTC. This encodes CATNQEGGIGAQYF. The chain combines TRBV15 with TRBJ2-5; D tentatively fits TRBD1 or TRBD2 (6 bases each). CDR1 is LNHNV and CDR2 is YYDKDF in the germline V gene (reference sequence). The CDR3 is made up of 14 amino acids. The V and J ends lost 7 bases and 9 bases respectively, with 21 bases between them.

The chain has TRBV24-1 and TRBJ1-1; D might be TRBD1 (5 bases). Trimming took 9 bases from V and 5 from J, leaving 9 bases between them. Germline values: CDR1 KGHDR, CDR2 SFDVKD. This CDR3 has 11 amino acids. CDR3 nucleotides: TGTGCCACCGTGGGGGGAACTGAAGCTTTCTTT. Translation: CATVGGTEAFF.

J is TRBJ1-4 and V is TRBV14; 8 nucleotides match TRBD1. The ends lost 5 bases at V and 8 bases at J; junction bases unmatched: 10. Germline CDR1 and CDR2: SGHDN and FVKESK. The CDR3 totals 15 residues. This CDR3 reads CASSEGQGRIEKLFF. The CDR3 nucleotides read TGTGCCAGCAGCGAAGGACAGGGACGAATCGAAAAACTGTTTTTT.

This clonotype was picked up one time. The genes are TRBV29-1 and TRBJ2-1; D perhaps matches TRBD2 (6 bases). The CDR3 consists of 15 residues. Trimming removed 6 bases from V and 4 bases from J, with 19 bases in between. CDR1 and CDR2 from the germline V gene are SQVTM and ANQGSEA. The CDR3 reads CSVGGVGAFYNEQFF. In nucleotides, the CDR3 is TGCAGCGTGGGAGGTGTGGGAGCCTTTTACAATGAGCAGTTCTTC.

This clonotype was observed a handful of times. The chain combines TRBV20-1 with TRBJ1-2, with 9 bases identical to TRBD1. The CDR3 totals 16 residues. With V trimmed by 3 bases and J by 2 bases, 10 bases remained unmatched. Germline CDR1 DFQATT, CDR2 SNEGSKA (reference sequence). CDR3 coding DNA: TGCAGTGCTAGGAGACCCCGGACAGGGGAAAACTATGGCTACACCTTC. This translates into CSARRPRTGENYGYTF.

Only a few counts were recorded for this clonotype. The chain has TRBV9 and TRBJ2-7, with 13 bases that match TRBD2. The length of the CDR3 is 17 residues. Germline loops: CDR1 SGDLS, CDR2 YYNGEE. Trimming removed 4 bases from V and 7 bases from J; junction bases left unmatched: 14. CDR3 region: CASSFSTSGRSVVEQYF. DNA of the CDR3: TGTGCCAGCAGCTTTTCGACTAGCGGGAGGAGTGTGGTAGAGCAGTACTTC.

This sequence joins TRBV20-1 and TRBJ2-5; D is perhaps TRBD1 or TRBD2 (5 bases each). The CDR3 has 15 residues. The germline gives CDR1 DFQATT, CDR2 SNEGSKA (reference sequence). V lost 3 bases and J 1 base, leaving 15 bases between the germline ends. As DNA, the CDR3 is TGCAGTGCTAGTCTCGGGGTTGGGGGCCAAGAGACCCAGTACTTC. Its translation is CSASLGVGGQETQYF.

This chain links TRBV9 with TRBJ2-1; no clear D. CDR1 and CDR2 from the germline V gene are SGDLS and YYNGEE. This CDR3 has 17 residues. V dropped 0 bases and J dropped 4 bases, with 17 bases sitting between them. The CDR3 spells CASSVELGGIKYNEQFF. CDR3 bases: TGTGCCAGCAGCGTAGAACTCGGCGGCATAAAGTACAATGAGCAGTTCTTC.

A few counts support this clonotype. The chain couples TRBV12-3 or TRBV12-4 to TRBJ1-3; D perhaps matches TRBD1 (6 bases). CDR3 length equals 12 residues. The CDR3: CAGQTSGNTIYF. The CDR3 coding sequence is TGTGCTGGACAGACCTCTGGAAACACCATATATTTT.

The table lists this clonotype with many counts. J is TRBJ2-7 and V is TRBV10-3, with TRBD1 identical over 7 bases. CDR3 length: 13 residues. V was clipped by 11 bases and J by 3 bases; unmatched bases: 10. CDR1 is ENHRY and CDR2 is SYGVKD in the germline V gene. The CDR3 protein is CASAGTAVYEQYF. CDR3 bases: TGTGCCTCTGCCGGGACAGCGGTCTACGAGCAGTACTTC.

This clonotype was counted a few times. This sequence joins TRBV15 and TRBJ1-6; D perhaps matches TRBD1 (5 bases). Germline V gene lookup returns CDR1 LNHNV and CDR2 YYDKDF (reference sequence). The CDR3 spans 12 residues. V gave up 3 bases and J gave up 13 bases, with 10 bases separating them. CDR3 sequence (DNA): TGTGCCACCAGCAGCCTCAGGGCGCCCCTCCACTTT. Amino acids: CATSSLRAPLHF.

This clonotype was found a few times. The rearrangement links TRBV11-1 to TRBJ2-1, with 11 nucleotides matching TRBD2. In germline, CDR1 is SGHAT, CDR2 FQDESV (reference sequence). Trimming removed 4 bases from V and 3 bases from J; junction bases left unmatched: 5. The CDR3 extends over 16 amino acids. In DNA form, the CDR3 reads TGTGCCAGCAGCTCCAGTACTAGCGGGAGCTACAATGAGCAGTTCTTC. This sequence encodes CASSSSTSGSYNEQFF.

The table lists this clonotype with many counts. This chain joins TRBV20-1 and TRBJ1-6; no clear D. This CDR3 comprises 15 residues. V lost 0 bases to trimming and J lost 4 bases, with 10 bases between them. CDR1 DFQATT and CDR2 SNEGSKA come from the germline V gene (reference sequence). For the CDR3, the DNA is TGCAGTGCTAGAGAGGTCGGGAGATATAATTCACCCCTCCACTTT. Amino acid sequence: CSAREVGRYNSPLHF.

DNA of the CDR3: TGTGCCAGCAGTTACCGGTGGGGGGCTAACGAGCAGTACTTC. Translated, it gives CASSYRWGANEQYF. The chain has TRBV6-5 and TRBJ2-7; D possibly matches TRBD1 or TRBD2 (6 bases each). This CDR3 spans 14 amino acids. Germline loops: CDR1 MNHEY, CDR2 SVGAGI. V was cut by 2 bases and J by 5 bases, with 13 bases left in between.

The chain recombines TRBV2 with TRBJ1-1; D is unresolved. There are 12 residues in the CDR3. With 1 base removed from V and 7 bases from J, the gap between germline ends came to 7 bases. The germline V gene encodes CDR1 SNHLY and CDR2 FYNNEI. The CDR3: CASSEGNDEAFF. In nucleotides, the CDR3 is TGTGCCAGCAGTGAAGGGAATGATGAAGCTTTCTTT. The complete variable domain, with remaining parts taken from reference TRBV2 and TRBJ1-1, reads EPEVTQTPSHQVTQMGQEVILRCVPISNHLYFYWYRQILGQKVEFLVSFYNNEISEKSEIFDDQFSVERPDGSNFTLKIRSTKLEDSAMYFCASSEGNDEAFFGQGTRLTVV.

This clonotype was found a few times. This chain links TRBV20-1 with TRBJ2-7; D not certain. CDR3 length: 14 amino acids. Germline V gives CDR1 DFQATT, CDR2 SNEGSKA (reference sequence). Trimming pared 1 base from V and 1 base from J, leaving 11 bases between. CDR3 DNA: TGCAGTGCTAGAGGTTTGGCCAATTCCTACGAGCAGTACTTC. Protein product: CSARGLANSYEQYF.

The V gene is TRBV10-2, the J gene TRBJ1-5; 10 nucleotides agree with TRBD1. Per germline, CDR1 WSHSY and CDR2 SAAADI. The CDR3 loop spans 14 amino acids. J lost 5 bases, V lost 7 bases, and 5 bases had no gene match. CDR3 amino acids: CASMGQGIDQPQHF. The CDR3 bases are TGCGCCAGCATGGGACAGGGGATCGATCAGCCCCAGCATTTT.

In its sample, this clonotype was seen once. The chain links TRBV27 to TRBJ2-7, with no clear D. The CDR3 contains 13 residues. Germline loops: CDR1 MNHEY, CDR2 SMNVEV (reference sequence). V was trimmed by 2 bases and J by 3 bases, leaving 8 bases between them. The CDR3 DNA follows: TGTGCCAGCAGTTTAACTATGAACTACGAGCAGTACTTC. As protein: CASSLTMNYEQYF.

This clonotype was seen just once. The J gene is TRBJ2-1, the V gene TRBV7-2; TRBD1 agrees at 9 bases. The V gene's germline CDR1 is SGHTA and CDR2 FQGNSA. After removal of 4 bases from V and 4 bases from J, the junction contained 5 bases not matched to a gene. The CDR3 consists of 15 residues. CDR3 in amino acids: CASSYGTGSYNEQFF. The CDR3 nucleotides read TGTGCCAGCAGCTATGGGACAGGGTCTTACAATGAGCAGTTCTTC.

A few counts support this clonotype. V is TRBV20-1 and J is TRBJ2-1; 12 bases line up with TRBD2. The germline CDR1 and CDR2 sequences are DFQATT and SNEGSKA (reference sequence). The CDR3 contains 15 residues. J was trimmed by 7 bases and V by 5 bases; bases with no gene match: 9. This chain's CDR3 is CSAAPLAGGRNEQFF. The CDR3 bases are TGCAGTGCTGCGCCCCTAGCGGGGGGGAGGAATGAGCAGTTCTTC.

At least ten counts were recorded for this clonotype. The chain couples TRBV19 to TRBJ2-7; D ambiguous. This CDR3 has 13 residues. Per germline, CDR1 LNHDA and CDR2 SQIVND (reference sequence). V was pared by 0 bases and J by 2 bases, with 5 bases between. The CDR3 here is CASSIDGTYEQYF. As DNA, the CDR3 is TGTGCCAGTAGTATAGATGGTACCTACGAGCAGTACTTC.

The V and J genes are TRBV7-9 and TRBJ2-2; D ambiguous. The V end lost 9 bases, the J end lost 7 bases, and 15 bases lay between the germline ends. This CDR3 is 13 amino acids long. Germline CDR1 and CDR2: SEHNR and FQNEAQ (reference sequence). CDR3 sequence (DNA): TGTGCCAGTACCAGGCTGCCCGGCGGGGAGCTGTTTTTT. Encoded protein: CASTRLPGGELFF.

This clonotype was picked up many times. CDR3 region: CASSEFPARGEETQYF. CDR3 coding DNA: TGCGCCAGCAGTGAGTTTCCCGCCCGAGGGGAAGAGACCCAGTACTTC. The chain employs TRBV10-2 and TRBJ2-5; D tentatively fits TRBD1 or TRBD2 (5 bases each). Trimming took 1 base from V and 3 from J, leaving 15 bases between them. Germline CDR1 and CDR2: WSHSY and SAAADI. This CDR3 contains 16 residues.

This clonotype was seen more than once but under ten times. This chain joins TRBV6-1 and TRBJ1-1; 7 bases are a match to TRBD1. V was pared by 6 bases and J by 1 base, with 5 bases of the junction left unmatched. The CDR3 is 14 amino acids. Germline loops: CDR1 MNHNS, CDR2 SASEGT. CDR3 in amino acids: CASRRQGRNTEAFF. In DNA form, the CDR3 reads TGTGCCAGCAGGCGACAGGGTCGGAACACTGAAGCTTTCTTT.